The 22 T cell receptor beta chains listed next were all sequenced from one sample in a study of blood T cell repertoires in COVID-19. Measured with immunoSEQ multiplex PCR; TCRdb has only the in-frame clones, and not every one. The table includes 250,000 to 300,000 clones, 88% detected once. Sample: peripheral blood. The receptors derive from a woman aged 25 to 39 with COVID-19, enrolled during active disease.

This clone appeared a few times. V is TRBV19 and J is TRBJ2-5; 9 bases map to TRBD2. Unmatched junction bases numbered 14, after V lost 5 bases and J lost 1 base. The V gene's germline CDR1 is LNHDA and CDR2 SQIVND (reference sequence). The CDR3 has 18 residues. The CDR3 loop is CASSPWDIAGDFQETQYF. In DNA form, the CDR3 reads TGTGCCAGTAGTCCCTGGGACATAGCGGGAGACTTCCAAGAGACCCAGTACTTC. The full variable domain, in which reference TRBV19 and TRBJ2-5 provide the parts outside the CDR3, is DGGITQSPKYLFRKEGQNVTLSCEQNLNHDAMYWYRQDPGQGLRLIYYSQIVNDFQKGDIAEGYSVSREKKESFPLTVTSAQKNPTAFYLCASSPWDIAGDFQETQYFGPGTRLLVL.

The chain is built from TRBV7-9 and TRBJ1-1, with D maybe TRBD1 (5 bases). This CDR3 has 13 amino acids. The V end lost 7 bases, the J end lost 4 bases, and 13 bases lay between the germline ends. Germline V gene lookup returns CDR1 SEHNR and CDR2 FQNEAQ (reference sequence). CDR3 region: CASMTRGGTEAFF. In DNA, the CDR3 is TGTGCCAGCATGACTCGGGGGGGCACTGAAGCTTTCTTT. Full variable domain (rest looked up from reference TRBV7-9 and TRBJ1-1): DTGVSQNPRHKITKRGQNVTFRCDPISEHNRLYWYRQTLGQGPEFLTYFQNEAQLEKSRLLSDRFSAERPKGSFSTLEIQRTEQGDSAMYLCASMTRGGTEAFFGQGTRLTVV.

The gene calls are TRBV28 and TRBJ2-7, with 11 bases lining up with TRBD2. CDR1 and CDR2 (germline): MDHEN, SYDVKM. The CDR3 length is 17 residues. The V segment lost 4 bases and the J segment 1 base; nucleotides outside the gene matches: 9. DNA for the CDR3: TGTGCCAGCAGTTCCGTAGCGGGAGGGCCTCTATCCTACGAGCAGTACTTC. This codes for CASSSVAGGPLSYEQYF. The variable domain in full, with the rest retrieved from reference TRBV28 and TRBJ2-7, is DVKVTQSSRYLVKRTGEKVFLECVQDMDHENMFWYRQDPGLGLRLIYFSYDVKMKEKGDIPEGYSVSREKKERFSLILESASTNQTSMYLCASSSVAGGPLSYEQYFGPGTRLTVT.

The chain joins TRBV4-3 to TRBJ2-3; D unclear. The V end lost 2 bases, the J end lost 2 bases, and 11 bases lay between the germline ends. Germline CDR1 reads LGHNA; CDR2 reads YSLEER. This CDR3 region has 15 residues. The CDR3 loop reads CASSQRVQFTDTQYF. CDR3 bases: TGCGCCAGCAGCCAACGGGTTCAGTTCACAGATACGCAGTATTTT.

As DNA, the CDR3 is TGTGCCTGGAGTGTAATACCGGGGTTTGGAGAGACCCAGTACTTC. It is translated as CAWSVIPGFGETQYF. V usage is TRBV30 and J usage is TRBJ2-5; D perhaps matches TRBD2 (5 bases). The CDR3 is 15 residues long. Trimming stripped 0 bases from V and 4 bases from J, with 15 bases between. CDR1 and CDR2 (germline): GTSNPN, SVGIG (reference sequence). Variable domain in full (rest from reference TRBV30 and TRBJ2-5): SQTIHQWPATLVQPVGSPLSLECTVEGTSNPNLYWYRQAAGRGLQLLFYSVGIGQISSEVPQNLSASRPQDRQFILSSKKLLLSDSGFYLCAWSVIPGFGETQYFGPGTRLLVL.

The rearrangement links TRBV5-5 to TRBJ2-7; D is possibly TRBD1 (8 bases). Per the germline V gene, CDR1 is SGHKS and CDR2 is YYEKEE (reference sequence). V was shortened by 3 bases and J by 7 bases, with 17 bases between the two germline ends. The CDR3 sequence is 14 residues long. The CDR3 bases are TGTGCCAGCAGCTGGACAGGGACTAAAAGGGAGCAGTACTTC. This sequence encodes CASSWTGTKREQYF.

This chain links TRBV19 with TRBJ1-4, with D perhaps matching TRBD1 (6 bases). CDR1 is LNHDA and CDR2 is SQIVND in the germline V gene (reference sequence). V dropped 2 bases and J dropped 5 bases, with 21 bases sitting between them. This CDR3 has 18 residues. This chain's CDR3 is CASSILLQGYRGNEKLFF. In DNA form, the CDR3 reads TGTGCCAGTAGTATACTCCTCCAGGGGTATCGTGGGAATGAAAAACTGTTTTTT.

The chain uses TRBV18 and TRBJ1-4; TRBD1 agrees at 8 bases. Unmatched junction bases numbered 9, after V lost 5 bases and J lost 4 bases. Germline loops: CDR1 KGHSH, CDR2 LQKENI. The CDR3 sequence is 16 residues long. The CDR3 sequence: CASSSRGQGSNEKLFF. The CDR3 nucleotides read TGTGCCAGCTCATCGCGCGGACAGGGCAGTAATGAAAAACTGTTTTTT. The full variable domain, with the rest looked up from reference TRBV18 and TRBJ1-4, is NAGVMQNPRHLVRRRGQEARLRCSPMKGHSHVYWYRQLPEEGLKFMVYLQKENIIDESGMPKERFSAEFPKEGPSILRIQQVVRGDSAAYFCASSSRGQGSNEKLFFGSGTQLSVL.

The chain is built from TRBV6-5 and TRBJ2-7, with 8 bases matching TRBD1. The CDR3 covers 15 residues. With V trimmed by 1 base and J by 4 bases, 6 bases remained unmatched. Germline V CDR1 and CDR2: MNHEY, SVGAGI. CDR3 sequence: CASSYFARGPYEQYF. CDR3 nucleotides: TGTGCCAGCAGTTACTTCGCCAGGGGGCCGTACGAGCAGTACTTC.

The chain joins TRBV6-2 or TRBV6-3 to TRBJ1-2; possibly TRBD1 for D (5 bases). The V gene lost 2 bases and the J gene lost 4 bases, with 14 bases spanning the gap. This CDR3 has 15 residues. CDR1 is MNHEY and CDR2 is SVGEGT in the germline V gene. The CDR3 sequence: CASSYPIGGGYGYTF. The CDR3 DNA reads as TGTGCCAGCAGTTACCCCATCGGGGGGGGCTATGGCTACACCTTC.

The chain is built from TRBV18 and TRBJ2-3, with TRBD2 matching over 7 bases. The CDR3 runs 14 residues. Germline CDR1 KGHSH, CDR2 LQKENI. The J segment lost 6 bases and the V segment lost 4 bases, leaving 7 bases of the junction unmatched. This chain's CDR3 is CASSRNTRGDTQYF. CDR3 coding DNA: TGTGCCAGCTCACGCAATACGCGGGGGGATACGCAGTATTTT. Together with reference TRBV18 and TRBJ2-3, the CDR3 gives the full variable domain: NAGVMQNPRHLVRRRGQEARLRCSPMKGHSHVYWYRQLPEEGLKFMVYLQKENIIDESGMPKERFSAEFPKEGPSILRIQQVVRGDSAAYFCASSRNTRGDTQYFGPGTRLTVL.

V is TRBV2 and J is TRBJ1-1; 7 bases map to TRBD1. This CDR3 has 14 residues. Losses at the gene ends were 1 base for V and 4 bases for J; bases not matched to a gene: 3. The V gene's germline CDR1 is SNHLY and CDR2 FYNNEI. In DNA form, the CDR3 reads TGTGCCAGCAGTGAAGTCAGGGGGGCCACTGAAGCTTTCTTT. Encoded protein: CASSEVRGATEAFF. Supplemented by reference TRBV2 and TRBJ1-1, the full variable domain reads EPEVTQTPSHQVTQMGQEVILRCVPISNHLYFYWYRQILGQKVEFLVSFYNNEISEKSEIFDDQFSVERPDGSNFTLKIRSTKLEDSAMYFCASSEVRGATEAFFGQGTRLTVV.

The chain uses TRBV7-6 and TRBJ2-1; 8 bases line up with TRBD1. This CDR3 region has 15 residues. V shed 5 bases and J 9 bases; nucleotides not matched to a gene: 12. Germline CDR1 and CDR2: SGHVS and FNYEAQ. CDR3 sequence: CASSPQTGEAVEQFF. CDR3 nucleotides: TGTGCCAGCAGCCCCCAGACAGGGGAGGCGGTTGAGCAGTTCTTC.

The chain uses TRBV5-6 and TRBJ2-1, with a tentative D call TRBD2 (5 bases). The CDR3 loop spans 16 amino acids. Trimming took 2 bases from V and 0 from J, leaving 12 bases between them. Germline CDR1 and CDR2: SGHDT and YYEEEE. CDR3 protein: CASSFFLASSYNEQFF. In DNA form, the CDR3 reads TGTGCCAGCAGCTTTTTCCTAGCCAGCTCCTACAATGAGCAGTTCTTC.

The gene calls are TRBV7-9 and TRBJ1-1, with 10 bases fitting TRBD1. Germline V gives CDR1 SEHNR, CDR2 FQNEAQ (reference sequence). The CDR3 runs to 16 residues. V lost 1 base, J lost 10 bases, and 12 bases stayed unmatched. CDR3 DNA: TGTGCCAGCAGCTTAGGGGAGTTTGGGACAGGGGTCGTAGCTTTCTTT. It encodes CASSLGEFGTGVVAFF.

The chain joins TRBV25-1 to TRBJ1-6, with 7 bases that match TRBD1. J gave up 9 bases and V 6 bases, and 11 bases lay outside the gene matches. CDR1 MGHDK and CDR2 SYGVNS come from the germline V gene. This CDR3 has 15 amino acids. The CDR3 sequence: CASRPPGQMGSPLHF. The DNA for the CDR3 is TGTGCCAGCAGGCCGCCGGGACAGATGGGTTCACCCCTCCACTTT.

The V and J genes are TRBV5-6 and TRBJ1-5; 8 bases line up with TRBD1. Per the germline V gene, CDR1 is SGHDT and CDR2 is YYEEEE. V lost 3 bases and J lost 0; bases outside the gene matches: 8. The CDR3 covers 17 residues. In DNA, the CDR3 is TGTGCCAGCAGCTATGGACAGGGTGGGGTTAGCAATCAGCCCCAGCATTTT. It translates to CASSYGQGGVSNQPQHF.

This clone was detected a few times. The rearrangement links TRBV19 to TRBJ2-1; D is undetermined. Germline V CDR1 and CDR2: LNHDA, SQIVND (reference sequence). The V and J ends lost 3 bases and 11 bases respectively, with 11 bases between them. The CDR3 is 12 amino acids. DNA for the CDR3: TGTGCCAGTAGTATGAGTAGCAGCCAGCAGTTCTTC. This sequence encodes CASSMSSSQQFF.

The J gene is TRBJ1-4, the V gene TRBV29-1; TRBD1 agrees at 8 bases. Trimming took 3 bases from V and 3 from J; bases not matched to a gene: 3. Per the germline V gene, CDR1 is SQVTM and CDR2 is ANQGSEA. The CDR3 loop spans 14 amino acids. The CDR3 protein is CSVERTGSNEKLFF. The DNA for the CDR3 is TGCAGCGTTGAGCGGACAGGGTCTAATGAAAAACTGTTTTTT.

The chain recombines TRBV29-1 with TRBJ2-2; 7 bases match TRBD1. Germline V gene data show CDR1 as SQVTM and CDR2 as ANQGSEA. With V trimmed by 6 bases and J by 0 bases, 7 bases remained unmatched. This CDR3 has 15 amino acids. This chain's CDR3 is CSVVHRGANTGELFF. CDR3 nucleotides: TGCAGCGTGGTTCACAGGGGCGCGAACACCGGGGAGCTGTTTTTT.

The chain uses TRBV5-4 and TRBJ2-1; possibly TRBD1 for D (6 bases). CDR3 size: 15 residues. In germline, CDR1 is SGHNT, CDR2 YYREEE (reference sequence). Trimming took 1 base from V and 3 from J, leaving 11 bases between them. CDR3 in DNA: TGTGCCAGCAGCTTGTATTGGGACAACTACAATGAGCAGTTCTTC. Protein: CASSLYWDNYNEQFF.

V gene TRBV11-2 combines with J gene TRBJ2-7; 7 bases align to TRBD1. The CDR3 extends over 17 amino acids. Looked up from germline, CDR1 is SGHAT and CDR2 is FQNNGV. After removal of 1 base from V and 4 bases from J, the junction contained 13 bases not matched to a gene. The CDR3 DNA is TGTGCCAGCAGCTTAGTTTGGGACAGTAGGAGCGGTTACGAGCAGTACTTC. Amino acids: CASSLVWDSRSGYEQYF.